This T cell receptor (beta chain) was retrieved from a study of T cells in Graves' hyperthyroidism and ophthalmopathy. Findings of the study overall: From stable hyperthyroidism, ophthalmopathy was separated by a 13 V-J model.

Ophthalmopathy patients showed a Clinical Activity Score of at least 3, NOSPECS grade of at least 4 and duration under 3 months. This clonotype was observed many times. Antigen specificity is unknown. There are 10 residues in the CDR3. Germline CDR1 MRHNA, CDR2 SNTAGT. J was trimmed by 11 bases and V by 6 bases; bases with no gene match: 2. Amplified TCR beta CDR3 regions derived from RNA transcripts. The HTBI primer set drove a first-round RT-PCR of the TCR CDR3. MiXCR was run by TCRdb on the multiplex PCR reads, yielding one entry per CDR3 protein. Of almost 350,000 distinct CDR3 sequences listed, 15% to 20% are singletons.

The origin of this receptor is a woman between 35 and 50 years old with Graves' ophthalmopathy. The specimen was blood. This chain joins TRBV6-4 and TRBJ1-1; 8 bases agree with TRBD1. The CDR3 nucleotides read TGTGCCAGCAGGGACAGGGTGGCTTTCTTT. Translating it yields CASRDRVAFF.